This T cell receptor (beta chain) was sequenced in a study of blood T cells in healthy people across ages. Turning to the study itself: About one barcoded TCR beta cDNA was captured per two T cells.

Study-wide results and limits: Because donor CMV status was unknown, expanded clonotype changes were possibly confounded. While age rose, TCR beta diversity per million T cells dropped in a roughly linear way.

Primed by a sample-barcoded 5' primer and a J-beta primer mix, a second PCR proceeded for roughly 7 to 11 cycles. Through a template-switch adaptor with 12 random nucleotides, each cDNA molecule received a tag. TCRdb redid the calling of the 5' RACE reads with MiXCR, one entry per CDR3 protein. This table has roughly 1.6 million distinct CDR3 sequences, around 35% appearing once. This clonotype came up a few times. What it recognizes is unknown. Material for sequencing was blood. The source of this sequence is a woman in her twenties or thirties in good health.

The CDR3, as DNA: TGCAGCGCCTTGATCCCAGGGGGCAAGGGCTATGGCTACACCTTC. Its translation is CSALIPGGKGYGYTF. V and J are TRBV29-1 and TRBJ1-2; 8 nucleotides align to TRBD1. The length of the CDR3 is 15 residues. Germline-derived CDR1 and CDR2 are SQVTM and ANQGSEA. The junction had 14 bases not matched to a gene; V was cut back by 7 bases and J by 4 bases.